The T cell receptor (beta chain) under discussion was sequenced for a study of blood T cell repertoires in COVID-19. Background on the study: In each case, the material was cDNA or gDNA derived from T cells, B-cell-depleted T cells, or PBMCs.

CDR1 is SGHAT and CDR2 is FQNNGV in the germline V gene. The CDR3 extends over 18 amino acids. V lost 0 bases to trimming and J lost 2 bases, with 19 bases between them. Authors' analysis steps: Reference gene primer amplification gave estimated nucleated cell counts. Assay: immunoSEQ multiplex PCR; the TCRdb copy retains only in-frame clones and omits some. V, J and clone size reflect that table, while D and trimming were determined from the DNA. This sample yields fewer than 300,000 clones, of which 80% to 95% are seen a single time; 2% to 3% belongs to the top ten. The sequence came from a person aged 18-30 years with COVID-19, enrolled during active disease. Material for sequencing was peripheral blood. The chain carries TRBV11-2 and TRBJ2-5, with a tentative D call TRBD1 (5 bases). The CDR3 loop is CASSLDILGADLQETQYF. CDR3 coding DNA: TGTGCCAGCAGCTTAGATATTCTAGGGGCCGATCTACAAGAGACCCAGTACTTC.